A single sample gave rise to the 27 T cell receptor beta chains below, sequenced in a study of blood T cell repertoires in COVID-19. This table comes from immunoSEQ multiplex PCR, and its TCRdb copy is limited to in-frame clones, with some not included. The sample lists roughly 410,000 clones; approximately 90% were seen once. What was sequenced was peripheral blood. The receptors were sampled from a woman in her forties with COVID-19, enrolled during active disease.

The V call is TRBV7-3, the J call TRBJ2-5; TRBD1 matches 7 bases. This CDR3 has 14 residues. Germline CDR1 SGHTA, CDR2 FQGTGA. V trimming: 5 bases; J trimming: 7 bases; junction bases outside the gene matches: 10. The CDR3 nucleotides read TGTGCCAGCAGCCCGGGACCGTCAGGGGGGACCCAGTACTTC. It translates to CASSPGPSGGTQYF.

J is TRBJ2-7 and V is TRBV15; 7 bases are shared with TRBD1. CDR3 length: 14 residues. The germline V gene has CDR1 LNHNV and CDR2 YYDKDF (reference sequence). V shed 4 bases and J 5 bases; nucleotides not matched to a gene: 8. In DNA form, the CDR3 reads TGTGCCACCAGCATAGGTCACGACAGGGACGAGCAGTACTTC. It is translated as CATSIGHDRDEQYF. The full variable domain, its missing parts supplied by reference TRBV15 and TRBJ2-7, is DAMVIQNPRYQVTQFGKPVTLSCSQTLNHNVMYWYQQKSSQAPKLLFHYYDKDFNNEADTPDNFQSRRPNTSFCFLDIRSPGLGDTAMYLCATSIGHDRDEQYFGPGTRLTVT.

The chain carries TRBV11-2 and TRBJ2-1; maybe TRBD2 (5 bases). V shed 3 bases and J shed 7 bases, with 28 bases lying between them. From germline, CDR1 is SGHAT and CDR2 FQNNGV. This CDR3 has 19 residues. CDR3 bases: TGTGCCAGCAGCTTGTCCCCGGCCTTAAAAGAGGGATCGGGGAATGAGCAGTTCTTC. It specifies CASSLSPALKEGSGNEQFF.

The V gene is TRBV4-3, the J gene TRBJ1-3, with 9 bases fitting TRBD1. This CDR3 is 20 amino acids long. CDR1 and CDR2 (germline): LGHNA, YSLEER. V lost 1 base, J lost 0 bases, and 13 bases stayed unmatched. In DNA, the CDR3 is TGCGCCAGCAGCCAAGTTCTTTCCGGGACAGGGTCCTTCTCTGGAAACACCATATATTTT. Amino acids: CASSQVLSGTGSFSGNTIYF.

The rearrangement joins TRBV14 to TRBJ2-5; D might be TRBD1 (6 bases). This CDR3 has 17 residues. The V end lost 0 bases, the J end lost 2 bases, and 16 bases lay between the germline ends. The germline CDR1 and CDR2 sequences are SGHDN and FVKESK. The CDR3 here is CASSQDGSRGIQETQYF. The CDR3 bases are TGTGCCAGCAGCCAAGATGGAAGTAGGGGGATTCAAGAGACCCAGTACTTC.

The rearrangement uses TRBV6-2 or TRBV6-3 and TRBJ1-6, with TRBD1 matching over 7 bases. Germline loops: CDR1 MNHEY, CDR2 SVGEGT. This CDR3 is built from 19 residues. The ends lost 5 bases at V and 0 bases at J; junction bases unmatched: 13. CDR3 nucleotide sequence: TGTGCCAGCAGTCCCCTTCGGCTGGACAGGCGCTCCTATAATTCACCCCTCCACTTT. This codes for CASSPLRLDRRSYNSPLHF.

The rearrangement joins TRBV7-9 to TRBJ2-2; no definite D call. The CDR3 loop spans 13 amino acids. Germline V gene sequence: CDR1 SEHNR, CDR2 FQNEAQ (reference sequence). V gave up 5 bases and J gave up 4 bases, with 8 bases separating them. The CDR3 sequence: CASSQSGTGELFF. The CDR3 DNA reads TGTGCCAGCAGCCAATCCGGCACCGGGGAGCTGTTTTTT.

The rearrangement uses TRBV19 and TRBJ1-4, with 10 bases identical to TRBD1. V dropped 4 bases and J dropped 7; count of bases not matched to a gene: 0. Germline loops: CDR1 LNHDA, CDR2 SQIVND (reference sequence). The CDR3 totals 13 residues. The CDR3 DNA reads as TGTGCCAGTAGTAGGGACAGGGGTGAAAAACTGTTTTTT. Its translation: CASSRDRGEKLFF.

The genes are TRBV5-4 and TRBJ1-2, with D tentatively TRBD1 (6 bases). Germline CDR1 SGHNT, CDR2 YYREEE (reference sequence). The germline V and J ends were trimmed by 4 bases and 0 bases, with 13 bases remaining between them. The CDR3 extends over 15 amino acids. In DNA, the CDR3 is TGTGCCAGCAGCACTGACAGGATTCCTAACTATGGCTACACCTTC. Protein: CASSTDRIPNYGYTF.

This clone occurred a few times. The chain employs TRBV6-2 or TRBV6-3 and TRBJ2-2, with TRBD2 matching 11 bases. The germline CDR1 and CDR2 sequences are MNHEY and SVGEGT. The CDR3 sequence is 17 residues long. The V and J ends lost 2 bases and 4 bases, in that order; junction bases with no gene match: 6. CDR3 residues: CASSYPTSGRATGELFF. The CDR3 region has the DNA TGTGCCAGCAGTTACCCCACTAGCGGGAGAGCCACCGGGGAGCTGTTTTTT.

Worth noting for this clone: Distinct nucleotide sequences in the sample also encode this CDR3. The chain recombines TRBV18 with TRBJ1-1; TRBD1 matches at 7 bases. V dropped 0 bases and J dropped 1; count of bases not matched to a gene: 2. Per germline, CDR1 KGHSH and CDR2 LQKENI. The CDR3 has 15 residues. This chain's CDR3 is CASSPPRGQNTEAFF. In nucleotides, the CDR3 is TGTGCCAGCTCACCACCGAGGGGGCAGAACACTGAAGCTTTCTTT.

The chain recombines TRBV28 with TRBJ2-7; a weak D match, TRBD2 (5 bases). This CDR3 is built from 17 residues. Germline values: CDR1 MDHEN, CDR2 SYDVKM. Trimming removed 4 bases from V and 0 bases from J, with 19 bases in between. The CDR3, as DNA: TGTGCCAGCAGTTCCGAGGTGTACGGTGACTACTCCTACGAGCAGTACTTC. Protein: CASSSEVYGDYSYEQYF. The full variable domain, rest sourced from reference TRBV28 and TRBJ2-7, is DVKVTQSSRYLVKRTGEKVFLECVQDMDHENMFWYRQDPGLGLRLIYFSYDVKMKEKGDIPEGYSVSREKKERFSLILESASTNQTSMYLCASSSEVYGDYSYEQYFGPGTRLTVT.

A few counts support this clone. Other DNA sequences in this sample translate to the same CDR3. The chain recombines TRBV7-3 with TRBJ2-3, with 9 bases identical to TRBD2. Germline V gene lookup returns CDR1 SGHTA and CDR2 FQGTGA. V shed 5 bases, J shed 0 bases, and the junction held 3 bases outside the gene matches. This CDR3 is 15 amino acids long. In DNA, the CDR3 is TGTGCCAGCAGCCAAGCGGGGGGCAGCACAGATACGCAGTATTTT. This codes for CASSQAGGSTDTQYF.

The chain is built from TRBV28 and TRBJ1-1; D is perhaps TRBD1 (5 bases). The germline V gene encodes CDR1 MDHEN and CDR2 SYDVKM. This CDR3 has 13 residues. The germline V and J ends were trimmed by 3 bases and 5 bases, with 10 bases remaining between them. Here the CDR3 DNA reads TGTGCCAGCAGTTTGTACCAGGGTACTGAAGCTTTCTTT. Amino acids: CASSLYQGTEAFF.

The rearrangement joins TRBV2 to TRBJ2-1; perhaps TRBD2 as D (5 bases). With 6 bases removed from V and 7 bases from J, the gap between germline ends came to 19 bases. The CDR3 is made up of 15 amino acids. Germline CDR1 SNHLY, CDR2 FYNNEI. The CDR3 nucleotides are TGTGCCAGCAGCCCCGGACTTACCCTGATAAATGAGCAGTTCTTC. Amino acids: CASSPGLTLINEQFF. Based on the CDR3 plus reference TRBV2 and TRBJ2-1, the full variable domain is EPEVTQTPSHQVTQMGQEVILRCVPISNHLYFYWYRQILGQKVEFLVSFYNNEISEKSEIFDDQFSVERPDGSNFTLKIRSTKLEDSAMYFCASSPGLTLINEQFFGPGTRLTVL.

The chain recombines TRBV15 with TRBJ1-2; D unclear. V lost 0 bases to trimming and J lost 8 bases, with 10 bases between them. CDR1 LNHNV and CDR2 YYDKDF come from the germline V gene (reference sequence). The CDR3 loop spans 13 amino acids. This CDR3 is CATSRDEGRGYTF. The CDR3 region has the DNA TGTGCCACCAGCAGAGATGAGGGAAGAGGCTACACCTTC.

The rearrangement links TRBV19 to TRBJ1-5; 7 nucleotides align to TRBD1. The CDR3 runs 17 residues. The V and J ends lost 10 bases and 0 bases, in that order; junction bases with no gene match: 15. In germline, CDR1 is LNHDA, CDR2 SQIVND (reference sequence). CDR3 sequence: CATRQGRLAYSNQPQHF. The CDR3 DNA follows: TGTGCCACCCGACAGGGTAGGTTGGCTTATAGCAATCAGCCCCAGCATTTT. Full variable domain (rest looked up from reference TRBV19 and TRBJ1-5): DGGITQSPKYLFRKEGQNVTLSCEQNLNHDAMYWYRQDPGQGLRLIYYSQIVNDFQKGDIAEGYSVSREKKESFPLTVTSAQKNPTAFYLCATRQGRLAYSNQPQHFGDGTRLSIL.

The sample holds a few counts of this clone. V usage is TRBV7-6 and J usage is TRBJ2-7, with D tentatively TRBD2 (5 bases). This CDR3 is 15 amino acids long. The V end lost 4 bases, the J end lost 3 bases, and 16 bases lay between the germline ends. Germline assignment: CDR1 SGHVS and CDR2 FNYEAQ. The CDR3 reads CASSSPEIASYEQYF. CDR3 coding DNA: TGTGCCAGCAGCTCCCCCGAGATAGCGAGCTACGAGCAGTACTTC.

This chain links TRBV28 with TRBJ2-7; D might be TRBD1 (5 bases). This CDR3 comprises 13 residues. The germline V gene encodes CDR1 MDHEN and CDR2 SYDVKM. Trimming shortened V by 5 bases and J by 3 bases, and 11 bases separated the two germline ends. In nucleotides, the CDR3 is TGTGCCAGCAGTATAGGACACGTCTACGAGCAGTACTTC. This translates into CASSIGHVYEQYF.

The chain is built from TRBV28 and TRBJ2-2; 9 bases are a match to TRBD1. CDR1 MDHEN and CDR2 SYDVKM come from the germline V gene. V was pared by 6 bases and J by 7 bases, with 12 bases of the junction left unmatched. There are 16 residues in the CDR3. The CDR3 loop reads CASSPPTGGYFGELFF. DNA for the CDR3: TGTGCCAGCAGCCCCCCTACAGGGGGCTATTTCGGGGAGCTGTTTTTT. Combining the CDR3 with reference TRBV28 and TRBJ2-2 gives the whole variable domain DVKVTQSSRYLVKRTGEKVFLECVQDMDHENMFWYRQDPGLGLRLIYFSYDVKMKEKGDIPEGYSVSREKKERFSLILESASTNQTSMYLCASSPPTGGYFGELFFGEGSRLTVL.

The chain employs TRBV28 and TRBJ1-5; the match to TRBD1 covers 7 bases. The CDR3 has 16 amino acids. Germline values: CDR1 MDHEN, CDR2 SYDVKM. J gave up 2 bases and V 3 bases, and 7 bases lay outside the gene matches. The CDR3 nucleotides are TGTGCCAGCAGTTTGCACAGGGGTAATGGCAATCAGCCCCAGCATTTT. Translation gives CASSLHRGNGNQPQHF.

This chain joins TRBV11-2 and TRBJ2-7; D may be TRBD1 (5 bases). The CDR3 is 15 residues long. Germline CDR1 and CDR2: SGHAT and FQNNGV. The V and J ends lost 5 bases and 5 bases respectively, with 19 bases between them. The CDR3 spells CASSPRYAGNNEQYF. The DNA for the CDR3 is TGTGCCAGCAGCCCCCGTTACGCAGGGAATAACGAGCAGTACTTC.

The CDR3 DNA follows: TGTGCCAGCAGCGTAGTTGGGGGACAGAGCAATGAGCAGTTCTTC. This translates into CASSVVGGQSNEQFF. The rearrangement links TRBV9 to TRBJ2-1, with TRBD1 matching over 7 bases. The CDR3 contains 15 residues. Germline loops: CDR1 SGDLS, CDR2 YYNGEE. Trimming took 0 bases from V and 6 from J; bases not matched to a gene: 6.

CDR3 residues: CASSLNRGLSGNTIYF. CDR3 DNA: TGTGCCAGCAGTTTAAACAGGGGGCTCTCTGGAAACACCATATATTTT. V gene TRBV5-6 combines with J gene TRBJ1-3; 9 bases agree with TRBD1. V lost 5 bases, J lost 0 bases, and 6 bases stayed unmatched. CDR3 length equals 16 residues. Germline-derived CDR1 and CDR2 are SGHDT and YYEEEE.

This clone was observed a few times. The CDR3 DNA follows: TGTGCCAGCAGCTTCATGACTAGCACAGATACGCAGTATTTT. It is translated as CASSFMTSTDTQYF. This chain links TRBV13 with TRBJ2-3; D is uncertain. The CDR3 is 14 residues long. From germline, CDR1 is PRHDT and CDR2 FYEKMQ (reference sequence). Trimming left V 3 bases short and J 0 bases short, with 7 bases between.

Regarding this clone: Distinct nucleotide sequences in the sample also encode this CDR3. The CDR3 is CAISESAVQETQYF. CDR3 sequence (DNA): TGTGCCATCAGTGAGTCTGCAGTCCAAGAGACCCAGTACTTC. The V and J genes are TRBV10-3 and TRBJ2-5, with D unresolved. This CDR3 contains 14 residues. CDR1 and CDR2 from the germline V gene are ENHRY and SYGVKD. V gave up 0 bases and J gave up 1 base, with 6 bases separating them.

The chain combines TRBV6-2 or TRBV6-3 with TRBJ2-5; D remains unclear. This CDR3 spans 15 amino acids. Trimming pared 6 bases from V and 5 bases from J, leaving 19 bases between. Germline values: CDR1 MNHEY, CDR2 SVGEGT. This CDR3 is CASSQLRSSGETQYF. CDR3 coding DNA: TGTGCCAGCAGCCAACTGAGGTCCAGTGGGGAGACCCAGTACTTC.